The source of this T cell receptor (beta chain) is a study of blood T cell repertoires in COVID-19. Across the study: Samples representing acute and convalescent COVID-19 were sourced from the United States, Italy and Spain. T cells, B-cell-depleted T cells, or PBMCs supplied cDNA or gDNA.

From germline, CDR1 is MNHNS and CDR2 SASEGT. The germline V and J ends were trimmed by 2 bases and 0 bases, with 17 bases remaining between them. The CDR3 runs to 19 residues. This clone has a count of ten or more. Original data processing: Amplification of reference gene primers was used by the study to estimate nucleated cell counts. Profiled with immunoSEQ multiplex PCR; TCRdb holds only in-frame clones, not every one. That table gives V, J and clone size, and the DNA gave D and trimming. The sample shows some 200,000 clones, more than 75% of them seen only once. This TCR was sampled from a man aged 35 to 55 with active or convalescent COVID-19. The gene calls are TRBV6-1 and TRBJ1-6, with TRBD1 as a possible D gene (5 bases). Specimen: peripheral blood. CDR3 DNA sequence: TGTGCCAGCAGTGAAATGCCCCCGGGGGAGAGCTCCTATAATTCACCCCTCCACTTT. This gives the protein CASSEMPPGESSYNSPLHF.